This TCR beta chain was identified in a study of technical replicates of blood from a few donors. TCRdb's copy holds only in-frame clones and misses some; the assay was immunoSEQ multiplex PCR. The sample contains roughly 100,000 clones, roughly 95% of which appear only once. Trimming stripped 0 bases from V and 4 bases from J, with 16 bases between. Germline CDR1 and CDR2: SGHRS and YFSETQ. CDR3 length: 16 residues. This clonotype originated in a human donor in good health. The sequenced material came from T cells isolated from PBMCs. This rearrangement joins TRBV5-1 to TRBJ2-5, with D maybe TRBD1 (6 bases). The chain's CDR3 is CASSLEWQGYGETQYF. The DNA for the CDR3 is TGCGCCAGCAGCTTGGAGTGGCAGGGGTATGGAGAGACCCAGTACTTC. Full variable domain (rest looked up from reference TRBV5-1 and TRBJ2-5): KAGVTQTPRYLIKTRGQQVTLSCSPISGHRSVSWYQQTPGQGLQFLFEYFSETQRNKGNFPGRFSGRQFSNSRSEMNVSTLELGDSALYLCASSLEWQGYGETQYFGPGTRLLVL.